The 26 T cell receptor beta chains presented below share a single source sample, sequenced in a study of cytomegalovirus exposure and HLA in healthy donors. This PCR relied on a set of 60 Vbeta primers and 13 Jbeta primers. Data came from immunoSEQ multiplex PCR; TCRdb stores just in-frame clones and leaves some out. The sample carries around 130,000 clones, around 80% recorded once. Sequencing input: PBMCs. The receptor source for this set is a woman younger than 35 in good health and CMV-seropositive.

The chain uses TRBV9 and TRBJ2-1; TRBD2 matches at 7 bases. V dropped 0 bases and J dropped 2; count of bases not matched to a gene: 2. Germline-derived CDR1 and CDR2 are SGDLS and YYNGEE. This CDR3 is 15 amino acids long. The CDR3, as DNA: TGTGCCAGCAGCGTAGGCAGCGGGGCCTACAATGAGCAGTTCTTC. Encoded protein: CASSVGSGAYNEQFF.

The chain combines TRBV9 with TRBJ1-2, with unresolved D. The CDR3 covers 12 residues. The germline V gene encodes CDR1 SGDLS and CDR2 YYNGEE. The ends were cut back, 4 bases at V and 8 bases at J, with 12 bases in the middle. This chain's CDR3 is CASSLDIGGYTF. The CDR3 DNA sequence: TGTGCCAGCAGCTTAGACATCGGGGGCTACACCTTC.

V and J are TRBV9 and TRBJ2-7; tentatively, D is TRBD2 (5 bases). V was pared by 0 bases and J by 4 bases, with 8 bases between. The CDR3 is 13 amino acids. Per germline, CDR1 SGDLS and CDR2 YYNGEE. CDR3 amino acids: CASSVGTYYEQYF. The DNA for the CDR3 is TGTGCCAGCAGCGTAGGGACTTATTACGAGCAGTACTTC.

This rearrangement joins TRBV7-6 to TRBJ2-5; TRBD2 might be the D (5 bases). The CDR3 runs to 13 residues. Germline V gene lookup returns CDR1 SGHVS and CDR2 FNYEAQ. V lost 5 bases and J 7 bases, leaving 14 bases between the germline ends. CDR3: CASSLDEGGTQYF. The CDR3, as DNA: TGTGCCAGCAGCCTTGACGAGGGTGGGACCCAGTACTTC.

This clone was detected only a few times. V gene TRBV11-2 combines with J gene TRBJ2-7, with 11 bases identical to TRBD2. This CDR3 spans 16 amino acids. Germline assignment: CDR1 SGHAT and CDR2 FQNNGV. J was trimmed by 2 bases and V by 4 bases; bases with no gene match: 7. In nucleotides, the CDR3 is TGTGCCAGCAGCTCACTGCGACTAGCGGGACCCTACGAGCAGTACTTC. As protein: CASSSLRLAGPYEQYF. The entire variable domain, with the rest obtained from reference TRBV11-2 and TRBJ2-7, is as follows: EAGVAQSPRYKIIEKRQSVAFWCNPISGHATLYWYQQILGQGPKLLIQFQNNGVVDDSQLPKDRFSAERLKGVDSTLKIQPAKLEDSAVYLCASSSLRLAGPYEQYFGPGTRLTVT.

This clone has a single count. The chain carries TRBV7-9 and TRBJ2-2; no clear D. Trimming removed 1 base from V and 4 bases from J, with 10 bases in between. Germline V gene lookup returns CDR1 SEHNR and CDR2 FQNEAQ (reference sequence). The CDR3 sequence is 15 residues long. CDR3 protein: CASSLGGRVTGELFF. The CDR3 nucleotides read TGTGCCAGCAGCTTAGGAGGCAGAGTCACCGGGGAGCTGTTTTTT.

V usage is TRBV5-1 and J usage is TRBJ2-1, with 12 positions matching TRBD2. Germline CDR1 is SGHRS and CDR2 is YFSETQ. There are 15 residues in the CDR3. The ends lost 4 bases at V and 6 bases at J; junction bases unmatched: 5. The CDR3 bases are TGCGCCAGCAGCCCACTAGCGGGGGGCACCAATGAGCAGTTCTTC. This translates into CASSPLAGGTNEQFF.

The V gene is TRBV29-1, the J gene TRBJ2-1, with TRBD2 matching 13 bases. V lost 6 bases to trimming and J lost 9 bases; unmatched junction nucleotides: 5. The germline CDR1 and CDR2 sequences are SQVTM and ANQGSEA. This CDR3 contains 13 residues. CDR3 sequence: CSVGLAGPGEQFF. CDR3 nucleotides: TGCAGCGTGGGACTAGCGGGGCCTGGTGAGCAGTTCTTC.

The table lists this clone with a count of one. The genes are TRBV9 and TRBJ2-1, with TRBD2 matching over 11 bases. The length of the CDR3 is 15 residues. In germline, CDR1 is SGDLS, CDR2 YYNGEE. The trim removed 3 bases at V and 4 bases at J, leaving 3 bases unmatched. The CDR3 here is CASSAVAGGYNEQFF. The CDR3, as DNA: TGTGCCAGCAGCGCAGTAGCGGGGGGGTACAATGAGCAGTTCTTC.

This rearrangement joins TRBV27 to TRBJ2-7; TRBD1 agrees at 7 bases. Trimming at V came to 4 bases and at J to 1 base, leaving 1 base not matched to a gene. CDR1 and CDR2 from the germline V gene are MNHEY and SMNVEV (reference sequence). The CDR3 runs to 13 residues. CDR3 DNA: TGTGCCAGCAGTTCGGGACAGTCCTACGAGCAGTACTTC. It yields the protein CASSSGQSYEQYF.

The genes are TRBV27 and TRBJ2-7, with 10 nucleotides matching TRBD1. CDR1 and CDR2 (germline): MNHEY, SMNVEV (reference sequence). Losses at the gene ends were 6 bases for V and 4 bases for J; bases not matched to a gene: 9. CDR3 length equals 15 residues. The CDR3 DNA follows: TGTGCCAGCAGGAGTACCGGGACAGGGGTGTACGAGCAGTACTTC. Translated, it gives CASRSTGTGVYEQYF.

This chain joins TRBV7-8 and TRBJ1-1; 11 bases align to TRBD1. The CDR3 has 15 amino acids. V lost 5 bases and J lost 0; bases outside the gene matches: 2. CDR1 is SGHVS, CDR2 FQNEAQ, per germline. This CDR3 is CASSGTGGMNTEAFF. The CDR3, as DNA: TGTGCCAGCAGCGGGACAGGGGGGATGAACACTGAAGCTTTCTTT.

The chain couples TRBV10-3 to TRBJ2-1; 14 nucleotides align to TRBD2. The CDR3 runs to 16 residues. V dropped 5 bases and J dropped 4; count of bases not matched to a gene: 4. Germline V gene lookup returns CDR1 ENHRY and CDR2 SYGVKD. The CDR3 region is CAISRLAGGKYNEQFF. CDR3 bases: TGTGCCATCAGTCGACTAGCGGGGGGGAAATACAATGAGCAGTTCTTC.

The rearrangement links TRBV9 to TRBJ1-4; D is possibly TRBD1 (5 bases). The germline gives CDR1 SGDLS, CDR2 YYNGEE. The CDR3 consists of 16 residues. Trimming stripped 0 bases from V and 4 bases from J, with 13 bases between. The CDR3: CASSVARQGGNEKLFF. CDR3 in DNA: TGTGCCAGCAGCGTAGCTCGTCAGGGAGGTAATGAAAAACTGTTTTTT.

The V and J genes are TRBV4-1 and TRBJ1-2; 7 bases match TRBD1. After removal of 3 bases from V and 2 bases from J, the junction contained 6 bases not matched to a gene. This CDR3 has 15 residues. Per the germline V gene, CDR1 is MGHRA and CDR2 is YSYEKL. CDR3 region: CASSHLRQGNYGYTF. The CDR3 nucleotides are TGCGCCAGCAGCCACTTAAGACAGGGCAACTATGGCTACACCTTC.

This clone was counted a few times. Here the CDR3 DNA reads TGTGCCAGCAGCTTAAACGCGGGGAGGTACAATGAGCAGTTCTTC. Residues: CASSLNAGRYNEQFF. This chain links TRBV7-3 with TRBJ2-1; D perhaps matches TRBD2 (6 bases). The CDR3 runs 15 residues. Germline CDR1 SGHTA, CDR2 FQGTGA. V was trimmed by 1 base and J by 4 bases, leaving 11 bases between them.

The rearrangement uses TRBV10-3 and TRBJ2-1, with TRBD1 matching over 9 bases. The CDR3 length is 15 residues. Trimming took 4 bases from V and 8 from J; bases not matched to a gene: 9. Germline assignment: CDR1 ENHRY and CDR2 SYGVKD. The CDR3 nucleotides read TGTGCCATCAGTGGAGGACAGGGGAAGAACGATGAGCAGTTCTTC. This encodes CAISGGQGKNDEQFF.

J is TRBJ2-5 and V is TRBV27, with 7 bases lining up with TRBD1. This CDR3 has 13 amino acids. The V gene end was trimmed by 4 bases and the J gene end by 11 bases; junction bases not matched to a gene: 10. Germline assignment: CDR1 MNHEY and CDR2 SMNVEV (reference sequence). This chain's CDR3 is CASSWDSDGEQYF. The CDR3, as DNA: TGTGCCAGCAGTTGGGACAGCGACGGAGAGCAGTACTTC.

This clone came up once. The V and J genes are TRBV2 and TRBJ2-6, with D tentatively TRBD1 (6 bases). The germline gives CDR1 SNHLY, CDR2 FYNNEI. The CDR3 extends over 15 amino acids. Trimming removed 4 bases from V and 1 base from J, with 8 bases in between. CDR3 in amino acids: CASSATGSGANVLTF. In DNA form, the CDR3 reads TGTGCCAGCAGTGCAACAGGGTCTGGGGCCAACGTCCTGACTTTC.

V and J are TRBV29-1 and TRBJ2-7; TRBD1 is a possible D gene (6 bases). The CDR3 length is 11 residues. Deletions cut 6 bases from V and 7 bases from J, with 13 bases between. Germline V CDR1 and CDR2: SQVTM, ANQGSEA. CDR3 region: CSVREGVEQYF. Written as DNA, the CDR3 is TGCAGCGTCCGAGAGGGGGTTGAGCAGTACTTC.

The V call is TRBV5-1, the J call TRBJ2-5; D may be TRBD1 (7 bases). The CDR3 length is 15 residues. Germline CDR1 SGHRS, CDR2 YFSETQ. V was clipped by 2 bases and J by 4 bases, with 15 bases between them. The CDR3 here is CASSLSSQGGETQYF. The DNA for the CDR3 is TGCGCCAGCAGCTTATCTAGTCAGGGGGGAGAGACCCAGTACTTC. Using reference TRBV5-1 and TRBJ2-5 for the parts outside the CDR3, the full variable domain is KAGVTQTPRYLIKTRGQQVTLSCSPISGHRSVSWYQQTPGQGLQFLFEYFSETQRNKGNFPGRFSGRQFSNSRSEMNVSTLELGDSALYLCASSLSSQGGETQYFGPGTRLLVL.

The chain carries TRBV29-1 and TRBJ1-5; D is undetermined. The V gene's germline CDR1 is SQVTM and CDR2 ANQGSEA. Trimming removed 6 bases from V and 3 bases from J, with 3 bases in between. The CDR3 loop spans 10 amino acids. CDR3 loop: CSVINQPQHF. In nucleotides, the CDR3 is TGCAGCGTCATCAATCAGCCCCAGCATTTT.

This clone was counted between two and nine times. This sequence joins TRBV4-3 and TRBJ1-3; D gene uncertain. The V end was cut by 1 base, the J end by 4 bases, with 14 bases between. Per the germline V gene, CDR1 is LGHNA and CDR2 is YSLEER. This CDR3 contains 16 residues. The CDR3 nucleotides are TGCGCCAGCAGCCAAGGTCTAGGAGAAAGGGGAAACACCATATATTTT. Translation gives CASSQGLGERGNTIYF.

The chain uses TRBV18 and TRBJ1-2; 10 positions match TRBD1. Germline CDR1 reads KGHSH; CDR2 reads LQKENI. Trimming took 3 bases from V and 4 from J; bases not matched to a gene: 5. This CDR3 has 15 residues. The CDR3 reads CASSPRTGGGYGYTF. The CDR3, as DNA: TGTGCCAGCTCACCCCGGACAGGGGGAGGCTATGGCTACACCTTC.

The CDR3 bases are TGTGCCAGCAGCCCAACGACAGGGCAAGAGACCCAGTACTTC. Protein sequence: CASSPTTGQETQYF. The chain links TRBV11-2 to TRBJ2-5; 7 bases map to TRBD1. Germline V gives CDR1 SGHAT, CDR2 FQNNGV. The CDR3 is made up of 14 amino acids. J gave up 2 bases and V 5 bases, and 5 bases lay outside the gene matches.

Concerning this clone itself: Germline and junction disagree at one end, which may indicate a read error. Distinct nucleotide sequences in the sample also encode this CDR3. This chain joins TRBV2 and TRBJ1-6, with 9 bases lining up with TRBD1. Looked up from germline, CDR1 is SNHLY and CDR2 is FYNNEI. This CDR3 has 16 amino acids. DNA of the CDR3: TGTGCCAGCAGTGAATGGGGGACAGGGCAAAATTCACCTCTCCACTTT. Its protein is CASSEWGTGQNSPLHF.